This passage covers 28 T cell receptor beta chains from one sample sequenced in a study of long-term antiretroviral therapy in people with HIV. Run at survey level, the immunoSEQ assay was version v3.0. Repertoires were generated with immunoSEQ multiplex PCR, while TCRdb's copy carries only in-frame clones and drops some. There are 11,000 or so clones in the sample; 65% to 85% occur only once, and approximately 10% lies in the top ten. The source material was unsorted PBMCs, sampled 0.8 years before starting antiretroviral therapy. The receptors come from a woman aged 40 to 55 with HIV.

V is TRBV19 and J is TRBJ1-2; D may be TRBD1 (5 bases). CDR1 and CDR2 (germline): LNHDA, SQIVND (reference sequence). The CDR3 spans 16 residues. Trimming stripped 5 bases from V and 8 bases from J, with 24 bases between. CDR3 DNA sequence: TGTGCCAGTAGTGCTGGCAGGGAACCGTCTATGGGCGGCTACACCTTC. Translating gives CASSAGREPSMGGYTF. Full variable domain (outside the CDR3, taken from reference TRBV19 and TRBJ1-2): DGGITQSPKYLFRKEGQNVTLSCEQNLNHDAMYWYRQDPGQGLRLIYYSQIVNDFQKGDIAEGYSVSREKKESFPLTVTSAQKNPTAFYLCASSAGREPSMGGYTFGSGTRLTVV.

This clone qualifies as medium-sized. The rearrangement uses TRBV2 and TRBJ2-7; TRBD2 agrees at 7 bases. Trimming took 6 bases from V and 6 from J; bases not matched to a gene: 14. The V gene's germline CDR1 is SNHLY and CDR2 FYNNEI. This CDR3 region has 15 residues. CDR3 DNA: TGTGCCAGCAGCGGGGGGAGGGTTGCGCCGGGCGAGCAGTACTTC. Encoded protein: CASSGGRVAPGEQYF.

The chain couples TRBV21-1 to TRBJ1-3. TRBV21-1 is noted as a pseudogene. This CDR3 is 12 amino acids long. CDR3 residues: CASEGTGNTIYF. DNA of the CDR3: TGTGCCAGCGAGGGAACTGGAAACACCATATATTTT.

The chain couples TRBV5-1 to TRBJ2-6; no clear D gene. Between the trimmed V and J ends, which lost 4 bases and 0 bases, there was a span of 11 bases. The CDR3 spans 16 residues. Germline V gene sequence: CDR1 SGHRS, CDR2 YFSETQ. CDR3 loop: CASSDGEHSGANVLTF. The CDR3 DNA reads TGCGCCAGCAGCGACGGCGAGCACTCTGGGGCCAACGTCCTGACTTTC. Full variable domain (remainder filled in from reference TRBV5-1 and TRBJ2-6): KAGVTQTPRYLIKTRGQQVTLSCSPISGHRSVSWYQQTPGQGLQFLFEYFSETQRNKGNFPGRFSGRQFSNSRSEMNVSTLELGDSALYLCASSDGEHSGANVLTFGAGSRLTVL.

DNA of the CDR3: TGTGCCAGCAGCTTAGTAACGGGGGGCATCAATGAGCAGTTCTTC. Translation gives CASSLVTGGINEQFF. This chain joins TRBV7-8 and TRBJ2-1; a weak D match, TRBD2 (7 bases). CDR3 length equals 15 residues. The germline V gene encodes CDR1 SGHVS and CDR2 FQNEAQ. The V and J ends lost 1 base and 6 bases respectively, with 13 bases between them.

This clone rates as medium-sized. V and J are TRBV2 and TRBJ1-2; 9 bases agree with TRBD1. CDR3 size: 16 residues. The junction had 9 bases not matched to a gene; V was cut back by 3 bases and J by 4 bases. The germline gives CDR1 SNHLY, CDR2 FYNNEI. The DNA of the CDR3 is TGTGCCAGCAGTGAGTGGCGGGACAGGGTCGGCTATGGCTACACCTTC. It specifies CASSEWRDRVGYGYTF.

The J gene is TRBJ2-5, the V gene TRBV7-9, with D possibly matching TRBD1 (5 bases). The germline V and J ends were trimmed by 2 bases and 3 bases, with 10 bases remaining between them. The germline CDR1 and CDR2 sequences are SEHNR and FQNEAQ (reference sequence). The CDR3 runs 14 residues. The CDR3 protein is CASSLNSGKETQYF. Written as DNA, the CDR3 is TGTGCCAGCAGCTTAAATTCAGGGAAAGAGACCCAGTACTTC. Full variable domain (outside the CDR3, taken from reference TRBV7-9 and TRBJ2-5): DTGVSQNPRHKITKRGQNVTFRCDPISEHNRLYWYRQTLGQGPEFLTYFQNEAQLEKSRLLSDRFSAERPKGSFSTLEIQRTEQGDSAMYLCASSLNSGKETQYFGPGTRLLVL.

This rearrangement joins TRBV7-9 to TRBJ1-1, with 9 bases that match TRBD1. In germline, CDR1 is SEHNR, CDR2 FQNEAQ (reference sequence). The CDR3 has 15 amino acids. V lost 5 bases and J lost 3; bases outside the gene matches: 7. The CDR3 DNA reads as TGTGCCAGCAGCGTCCGGGACAGGGAGGACACTGAAGCTTTCTTT. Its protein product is CASSVRDREDTEAFF.

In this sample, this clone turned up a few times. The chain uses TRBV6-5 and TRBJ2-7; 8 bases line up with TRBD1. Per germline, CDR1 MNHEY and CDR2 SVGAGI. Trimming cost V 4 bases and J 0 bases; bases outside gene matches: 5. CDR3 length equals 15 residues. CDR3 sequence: CASSWGQESSYEQYF. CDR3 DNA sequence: TGTGCCAGCAGTTGGGGACAGGAGAGCTCCTACGAGCAGTACTTC.

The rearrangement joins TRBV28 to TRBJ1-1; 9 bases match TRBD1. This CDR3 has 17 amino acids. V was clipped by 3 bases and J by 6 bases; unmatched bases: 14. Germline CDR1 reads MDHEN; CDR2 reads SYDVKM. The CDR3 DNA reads TGTGCCAGCAGTTTGGGGGGGACAGGGTTGGGTAATCCTGAAGCTTTCTTT. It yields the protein CASSLGGTGLGNPEAFF.

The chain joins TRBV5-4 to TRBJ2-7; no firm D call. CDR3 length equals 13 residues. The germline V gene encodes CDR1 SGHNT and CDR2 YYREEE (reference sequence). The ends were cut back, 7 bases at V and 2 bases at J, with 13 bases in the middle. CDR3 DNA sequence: TGTGCCAGCTCAACTTTTCCCCCCTACGAGCAGTACTTC. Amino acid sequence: CASSTFPPYEQYF. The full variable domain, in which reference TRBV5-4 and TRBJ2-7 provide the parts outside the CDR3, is ETGVTQSPTHLIKTRGQQVTLRCSSQSGHNTVSWYQQALGQGPQFIFQYYREEENGRGNFPPRFSGLQFPNYSSELNVNALELDDSALYLCASSTFPPYEQYFGPGTRLTVT.

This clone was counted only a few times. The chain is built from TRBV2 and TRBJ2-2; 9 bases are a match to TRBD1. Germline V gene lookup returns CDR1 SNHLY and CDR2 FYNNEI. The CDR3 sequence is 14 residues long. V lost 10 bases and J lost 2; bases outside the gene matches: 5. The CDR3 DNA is TGTGCCACCTTGGGACAGGGAAACACCGGGGAGCTGTTTTTT. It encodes CATLGQGNTGELFF. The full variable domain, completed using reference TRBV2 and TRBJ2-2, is EPEVTQTPSHQVTQMGQEVILRCVPISNHLYFYWYRQILGQKVEFLVSFYNNEISEKSEIFDDQFSVERPDGSNFTLKIRSTKLEDSAMYFCATLGQGNTGELFFGEGSRLTVL.

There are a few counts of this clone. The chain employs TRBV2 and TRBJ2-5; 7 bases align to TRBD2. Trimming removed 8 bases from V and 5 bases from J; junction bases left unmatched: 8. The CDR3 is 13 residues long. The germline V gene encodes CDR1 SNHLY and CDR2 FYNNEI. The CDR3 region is CASEGGRVETQYF. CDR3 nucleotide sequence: TGTGCCAGCGAGGGCGGGAGAGTTGAGACCCAGTACTTC. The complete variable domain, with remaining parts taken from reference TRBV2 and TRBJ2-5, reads EPEVTQTPSHQVTQMGQEVILRCVPISNHLYFYWYRQILGQKVEFLVSFYNNEISEKSEIFDDQFSVERPDGSNFTLKIRSTKLEDSAMYFCASEGGRVETQYFGPGTRLLVL.

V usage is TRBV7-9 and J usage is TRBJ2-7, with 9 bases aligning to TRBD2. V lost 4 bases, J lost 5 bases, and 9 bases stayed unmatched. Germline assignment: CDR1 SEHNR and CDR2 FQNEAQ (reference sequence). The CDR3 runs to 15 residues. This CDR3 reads CASSSMGLAVDEQYF. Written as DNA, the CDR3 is TGTGCCAGCAGCTCGATGGGACTAGCCGTGGACGAGCAGTACTTC.

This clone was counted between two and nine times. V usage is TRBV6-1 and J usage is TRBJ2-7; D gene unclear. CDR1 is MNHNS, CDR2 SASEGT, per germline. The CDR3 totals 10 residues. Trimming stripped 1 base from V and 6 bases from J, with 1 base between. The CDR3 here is CASSEGEQYF. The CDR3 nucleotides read TGTGCCAGCAGTGAAGGCGAGCAGTACTTC.

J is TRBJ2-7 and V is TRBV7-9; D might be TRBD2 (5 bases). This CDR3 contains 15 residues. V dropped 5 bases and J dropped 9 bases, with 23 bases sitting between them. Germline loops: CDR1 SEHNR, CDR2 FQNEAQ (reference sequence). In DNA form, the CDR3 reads TGTGCCAGCAGCCCGGGTCGCCTAGCCCCTCTAGGGCAGTACTTC. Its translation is CASSPGRLAPLGQYF.

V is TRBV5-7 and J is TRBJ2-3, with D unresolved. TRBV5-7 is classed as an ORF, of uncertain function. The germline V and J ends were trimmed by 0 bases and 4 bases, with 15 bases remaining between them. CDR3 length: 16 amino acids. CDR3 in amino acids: CASSLEARLCPDTQYF. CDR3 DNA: TGTGCCAGCAGCTTGGAGGCTAGACTTTGTCCAGATACGCAGTATTTT.

The CDR3 sequence: CASKEQGVRTGELFF. CDR3 bases: TGTGCCAGCAAAGAACAGGGAGTGAGGACCGGGGAGCTGTTTTTT. This chain uses TRBV27 with TRBJ2-2, with D tentatively TRBD1 (6 bases). CDR3 length: 15 amino acids. V lost 7 bases, J lost 5 bases, and 17 bases lay in between. Germline CDR1 reads MNHEY; CDR2 reads SMNVEV (reference sequence).

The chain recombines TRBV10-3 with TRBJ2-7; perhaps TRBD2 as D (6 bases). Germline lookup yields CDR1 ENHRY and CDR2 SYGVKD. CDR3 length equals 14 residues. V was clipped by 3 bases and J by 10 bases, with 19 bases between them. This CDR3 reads CAISDSAGTGYQYF. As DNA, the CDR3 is TGTGCCATCAGTGATTCTGCGGGGACGGGTTATCAGTACTTC.

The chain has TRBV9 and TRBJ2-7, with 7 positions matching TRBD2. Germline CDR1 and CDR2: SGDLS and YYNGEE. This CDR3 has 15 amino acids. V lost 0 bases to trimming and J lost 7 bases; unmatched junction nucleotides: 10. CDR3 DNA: TGTGCCAGCAGCGTAGACGGGGGGATGTCACGGGAGCAGTACTTC. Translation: CASSVDGGMSREQYF.

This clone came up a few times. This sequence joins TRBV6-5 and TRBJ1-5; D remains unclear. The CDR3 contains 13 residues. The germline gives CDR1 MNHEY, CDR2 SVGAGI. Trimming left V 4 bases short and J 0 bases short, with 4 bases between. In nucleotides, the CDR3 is TGTGCCAGCAGTTCAAGTAGCAATCAGCCCCAGCATTTT. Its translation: CASSSSSNQPQHF.

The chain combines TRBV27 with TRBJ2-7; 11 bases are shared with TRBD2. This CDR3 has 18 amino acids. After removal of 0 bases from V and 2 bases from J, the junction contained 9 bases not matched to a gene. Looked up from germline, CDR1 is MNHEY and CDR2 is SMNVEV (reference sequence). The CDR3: CASSLSGLAELHPYEQYF. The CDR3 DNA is TGTGCCAGCAGTTTATCGGGACTAGCGGAACTTCACCCCTACGAGCAGTACTTC.

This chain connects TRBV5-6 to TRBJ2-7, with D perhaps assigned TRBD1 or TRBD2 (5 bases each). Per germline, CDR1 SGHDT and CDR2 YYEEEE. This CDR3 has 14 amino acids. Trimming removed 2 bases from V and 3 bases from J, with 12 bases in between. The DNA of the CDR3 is TGTGCCAGCAGCTTTGGGGGAGCCGGCTACGAGCAGTACTTC. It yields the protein CASSFGGAGYEQYF.

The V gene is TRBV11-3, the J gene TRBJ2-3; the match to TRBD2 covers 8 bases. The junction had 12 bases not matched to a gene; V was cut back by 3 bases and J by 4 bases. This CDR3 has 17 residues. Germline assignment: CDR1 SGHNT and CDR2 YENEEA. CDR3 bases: TGTGCCAGCAGCTTGGGGTCTAAGCGGGAGTTATCAGATACGCAGTATTTT. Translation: CASSLGSKRELSDTQYF.

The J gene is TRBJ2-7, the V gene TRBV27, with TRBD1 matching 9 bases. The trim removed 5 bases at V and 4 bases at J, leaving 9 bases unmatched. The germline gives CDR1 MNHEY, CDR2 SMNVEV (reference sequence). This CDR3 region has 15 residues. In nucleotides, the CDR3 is TGTGCCAGCAGTCCGGGGACAGGGAGGTTTTACGAGCAGTACTTC. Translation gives CASSPGTGRFYEQYF.

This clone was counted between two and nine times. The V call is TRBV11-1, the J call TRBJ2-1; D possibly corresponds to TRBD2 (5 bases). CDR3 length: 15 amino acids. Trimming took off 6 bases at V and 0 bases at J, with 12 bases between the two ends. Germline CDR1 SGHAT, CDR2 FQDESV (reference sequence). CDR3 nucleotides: TGTGCCAGCAGGGGTAGCGCGAGCTCCTACAATGAGCAGTTCTTC. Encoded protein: CASRGSASSYNEQFF.

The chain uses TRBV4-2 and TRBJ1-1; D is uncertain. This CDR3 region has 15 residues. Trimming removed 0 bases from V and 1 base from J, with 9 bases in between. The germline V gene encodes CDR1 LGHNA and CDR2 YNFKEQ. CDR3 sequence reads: CASSQDVSPNTEAFF. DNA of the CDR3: TGTGCCAGCAGCCAAGATGTCTCCCCGAACACTGAAGCTTTCTTT.

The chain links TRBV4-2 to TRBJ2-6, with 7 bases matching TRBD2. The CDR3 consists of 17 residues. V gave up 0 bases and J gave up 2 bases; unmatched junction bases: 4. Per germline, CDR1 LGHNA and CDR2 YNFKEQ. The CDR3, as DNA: TGTGCCAGCAGCCAAGAACCCGCGGGGGCTGGGGCCAACGTCCTGACTTTC. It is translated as CASSQEPAGAGANVLTF.